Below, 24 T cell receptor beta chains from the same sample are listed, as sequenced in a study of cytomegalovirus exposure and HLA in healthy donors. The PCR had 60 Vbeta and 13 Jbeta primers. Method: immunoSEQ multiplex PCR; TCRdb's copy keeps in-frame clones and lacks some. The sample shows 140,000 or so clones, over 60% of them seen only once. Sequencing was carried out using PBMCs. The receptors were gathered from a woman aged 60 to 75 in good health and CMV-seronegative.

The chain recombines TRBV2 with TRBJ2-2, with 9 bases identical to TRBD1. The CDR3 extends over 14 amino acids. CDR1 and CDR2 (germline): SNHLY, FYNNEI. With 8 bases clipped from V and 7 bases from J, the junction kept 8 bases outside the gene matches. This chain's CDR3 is CASSGQGFGGELFF. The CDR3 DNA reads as TGTGCCAGCTCAGGACAGGGGTTTGGCGGGGAGCTGTTTTTT.

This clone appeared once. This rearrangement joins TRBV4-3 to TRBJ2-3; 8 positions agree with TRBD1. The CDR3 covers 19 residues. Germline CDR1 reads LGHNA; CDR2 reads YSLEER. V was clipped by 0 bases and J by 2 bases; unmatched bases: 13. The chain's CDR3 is CASSQEIPSQGAYTDTQYF. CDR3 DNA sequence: TGCGCCAGCAGCCAAGAGATCCCATCCCAGGGGGCCTACACAGATACGCAGTATTTT.

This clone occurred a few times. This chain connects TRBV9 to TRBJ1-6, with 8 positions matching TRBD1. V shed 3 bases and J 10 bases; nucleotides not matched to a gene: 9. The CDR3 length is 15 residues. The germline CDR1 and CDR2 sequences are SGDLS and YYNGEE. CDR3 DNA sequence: TGTGCCAGCAGCGCCGGACAGGGAAAAGGGTCACCCCTCCACTTT. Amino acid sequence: CASSAGQGKGSPLHF.

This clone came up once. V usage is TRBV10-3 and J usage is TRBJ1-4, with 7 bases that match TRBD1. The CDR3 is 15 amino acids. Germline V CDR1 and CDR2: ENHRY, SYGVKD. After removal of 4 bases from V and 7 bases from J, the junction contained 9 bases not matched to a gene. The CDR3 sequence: CAISARQGVGEKLFF. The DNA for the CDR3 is TGTGCCATCAGTGCCCGTCAGGGGGTTGGTGAAAAACTGTTTTTT.

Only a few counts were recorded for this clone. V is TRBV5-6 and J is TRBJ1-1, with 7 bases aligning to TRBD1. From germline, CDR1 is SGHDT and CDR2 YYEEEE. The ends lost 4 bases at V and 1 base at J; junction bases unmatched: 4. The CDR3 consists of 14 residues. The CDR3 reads CASSRTGQNTEAFF. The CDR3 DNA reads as TGTGCCAGCAGCCGGACAGGTCAGAACACTGAAGCTTTCTTT.

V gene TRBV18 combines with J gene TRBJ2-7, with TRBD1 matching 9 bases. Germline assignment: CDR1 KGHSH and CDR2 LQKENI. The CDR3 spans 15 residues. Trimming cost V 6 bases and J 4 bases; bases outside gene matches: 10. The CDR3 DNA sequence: TGTGCCAGCTCCCCCCACAGGGGGCTAGGGTACGAGCAGTACTTC. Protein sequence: CASSPHRGLGYEQYF.

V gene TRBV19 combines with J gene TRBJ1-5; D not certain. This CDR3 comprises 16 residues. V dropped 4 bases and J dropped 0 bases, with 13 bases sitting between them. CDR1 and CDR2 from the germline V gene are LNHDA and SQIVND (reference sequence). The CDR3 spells CASSKAGGISNQPQHF. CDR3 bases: TGTGCCAGTAGTAAGGCCGGCGGGATTAGCAATCAGCCCCAGCATTTT.

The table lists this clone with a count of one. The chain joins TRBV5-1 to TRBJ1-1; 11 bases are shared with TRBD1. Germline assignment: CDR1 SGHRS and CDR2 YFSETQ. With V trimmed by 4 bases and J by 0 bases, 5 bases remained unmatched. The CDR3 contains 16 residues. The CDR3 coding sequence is TGCGCCAGCAGCCTAGGACAGGGGGCCTTGAACACTGAAGCTTTCTTT. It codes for CASSLGQGALNTEAFF.

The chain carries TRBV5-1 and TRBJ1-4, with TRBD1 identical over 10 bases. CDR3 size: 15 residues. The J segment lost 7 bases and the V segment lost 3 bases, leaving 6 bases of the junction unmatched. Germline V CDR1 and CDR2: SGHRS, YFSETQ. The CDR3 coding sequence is TGCGCCAGCAGCTCGGCGGGACAGGGGAGTGAAAAACTGTTTTTT. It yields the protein CASSSAGQGSEKLFF.

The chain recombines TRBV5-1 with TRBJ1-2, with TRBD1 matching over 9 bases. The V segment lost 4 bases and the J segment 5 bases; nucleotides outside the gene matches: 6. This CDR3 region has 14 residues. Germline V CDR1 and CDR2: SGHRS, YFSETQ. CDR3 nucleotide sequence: TGCGCCAGCAGCCCCGGGGACAGGGATTATGGCTACACCTTC. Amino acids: CASSPGDRDYGYTF.

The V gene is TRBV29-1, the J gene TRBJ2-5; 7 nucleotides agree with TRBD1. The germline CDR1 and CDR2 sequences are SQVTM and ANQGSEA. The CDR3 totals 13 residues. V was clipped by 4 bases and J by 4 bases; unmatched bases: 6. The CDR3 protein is CSVVQGWGETQYF. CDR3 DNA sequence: TGCAGCGTTGTACAGGGGTGGGGAGAGACCCAGTACTTC.

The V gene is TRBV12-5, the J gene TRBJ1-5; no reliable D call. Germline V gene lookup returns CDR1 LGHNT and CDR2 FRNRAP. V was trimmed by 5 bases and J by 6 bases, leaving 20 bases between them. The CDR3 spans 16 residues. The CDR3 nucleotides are TGTGCTAGTGGTCTGCAAGTCGGGGTGGGAAGTCAGCCCCAGCATTTT. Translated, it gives CASGLQVGVGSQPQHF. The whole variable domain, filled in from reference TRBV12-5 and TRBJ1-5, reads DARVTQTPRHKVTEMGQEVTMRCQPILGHNTVFWYRQTMMQGLELLAYFRNRAPLDDSGMPKDRFSAEMPDATLATLKIQPSEPRDSAVYFCASGLQVGVGSQPQHFGDGTRLSIL.

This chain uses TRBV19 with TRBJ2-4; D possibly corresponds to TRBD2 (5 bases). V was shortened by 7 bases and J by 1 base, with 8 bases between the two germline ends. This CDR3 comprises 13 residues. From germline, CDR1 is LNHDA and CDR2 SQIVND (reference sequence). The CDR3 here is CASTGEAKNIQYF. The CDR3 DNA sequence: TGTGCCAGTACCGGGGAGGCCAAAAACATTCAGTACTTC.

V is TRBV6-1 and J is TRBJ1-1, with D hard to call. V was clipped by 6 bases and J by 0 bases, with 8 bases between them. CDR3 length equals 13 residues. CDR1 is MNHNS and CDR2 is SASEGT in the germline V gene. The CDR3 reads CASRQTVNTEAFF. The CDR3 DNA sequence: TGTGCCAGCAGACAAACAGTGAACACTGAAGCTTTCTTT.

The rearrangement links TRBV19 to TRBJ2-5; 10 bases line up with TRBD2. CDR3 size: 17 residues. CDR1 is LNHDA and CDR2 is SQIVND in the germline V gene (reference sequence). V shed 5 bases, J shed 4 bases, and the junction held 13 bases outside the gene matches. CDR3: CASSRRKLAGPAETQYF. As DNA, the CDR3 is TGTGCCAGTAGTCGCCGGAAACTAGCGGGGCCTGCAGAGACCCAGTACTTC.

For the CDR3, the DNA is TGTGCCAGCAGACTTACCAGGGGCAGTGAAAAACTGTTTTTT. This encodes CASRLTRGSEKLFF. The rearrangement links TRBV6-5 to TRBJ1-4; maybe TRBD1 (6 bases). CDR3 length: 14 residues. Deletions cut 6 bases from V and 7 bases from J, with 15 bases between. Germline V CDR1 and CDR2: MNHEY, SVGAGI.

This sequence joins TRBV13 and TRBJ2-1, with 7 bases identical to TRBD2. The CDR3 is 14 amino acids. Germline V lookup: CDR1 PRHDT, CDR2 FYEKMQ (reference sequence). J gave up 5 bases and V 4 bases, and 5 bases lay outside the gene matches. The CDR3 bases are TGTGCCAGCAGCTCTAGCGGAGCTAACAATGAGCAGTTCTTC. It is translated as CASSSSGANNEQFF.

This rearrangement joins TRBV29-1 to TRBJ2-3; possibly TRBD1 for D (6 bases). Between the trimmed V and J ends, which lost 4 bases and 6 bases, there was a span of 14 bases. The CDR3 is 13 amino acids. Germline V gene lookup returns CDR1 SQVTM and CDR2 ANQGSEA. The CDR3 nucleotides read TGCAGCGTTGGTGCTGGGGGCCTGGATACGCAGTATTTT. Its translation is CSVGAGGLDTQYF.

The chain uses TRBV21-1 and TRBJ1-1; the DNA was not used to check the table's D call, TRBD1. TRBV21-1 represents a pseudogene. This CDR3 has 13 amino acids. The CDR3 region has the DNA TGTGCCAGCAGCAAAGGGGTCAGACATCAAGCTTTCTTT. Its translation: CASSKGVRHQAFF.

This CDR3 is CASSLYTGNTEAFF. In DNA form, the CDR3 reads TGTGCCAGCAGCTTATATACAGGGAACACTGAAGCTTTCTTT. This chain links TRBV7-2 with TRBJ1-1; the D gene is possibly TRBD1 (5 bases). Germline V lookup: CDR1 SGHTA, CDR2 FQGNSA. The CDR3 is 14 residues long. The V end was cut by 2 bases, the J end by 1 base, with 8 bases between.

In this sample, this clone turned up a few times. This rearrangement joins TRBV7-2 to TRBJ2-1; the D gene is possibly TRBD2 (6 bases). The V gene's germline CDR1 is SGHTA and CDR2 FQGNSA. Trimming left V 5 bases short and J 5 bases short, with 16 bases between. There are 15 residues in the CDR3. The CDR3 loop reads CASSTTPGLNNEQFF. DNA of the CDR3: TGTGCCAGCAGCACTACCCCGGGACTCAACAATGAGCAGTTCTTC.

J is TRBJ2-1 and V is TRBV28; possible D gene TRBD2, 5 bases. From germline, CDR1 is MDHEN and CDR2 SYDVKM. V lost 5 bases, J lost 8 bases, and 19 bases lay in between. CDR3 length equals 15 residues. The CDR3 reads CASSPTPPGLDEQFF. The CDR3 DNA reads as TGTGCCAGCAGTCCAACTCCCCCGGGGTTGGATGAGCAGTTCTTC.

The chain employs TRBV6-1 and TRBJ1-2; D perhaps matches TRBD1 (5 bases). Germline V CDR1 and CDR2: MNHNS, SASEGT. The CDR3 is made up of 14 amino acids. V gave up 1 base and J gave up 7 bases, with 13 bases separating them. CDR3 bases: TGTGCCAGCAGTGAAGATGGCTGGGGCACTGGCTACACCTTC. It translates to CASSEDGWGTGYTF.

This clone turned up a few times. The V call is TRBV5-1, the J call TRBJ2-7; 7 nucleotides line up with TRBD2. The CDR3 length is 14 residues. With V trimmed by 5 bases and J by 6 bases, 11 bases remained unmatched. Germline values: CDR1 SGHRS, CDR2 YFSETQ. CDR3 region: CASSPSGKTGEQYF. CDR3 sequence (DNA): TGCGCCAGCAGTCCGAGCGGGAAGACGGGCGAGCAGTACTTC.